The source of this T cell receptor (beta chain) is a study of blood T cell repertoires in COVID-19. The overall study: Collection of acute and convalescent COVID-19 samples took place in the United States, Italy and Spain. The cDNA or gDNA used as material had been derived from T cells, B-cell-depleted T cells, or PBMCs.

Original methodology: It was from reference gene primer amplification that nucleated cell counts were estimated. The protocol was immunoSEQ multiplex PCR, while the TCRdb copy is restricted to in-frame clones and leaves out a portion. V and J calls and clone size are copied from that table; D and trimming were computed from the DNA. There are around 220,000 clones in the sample; 84% occur only once, and 15% to 20% lies in the top ten. V lost 4 bases to trimming and J lost 1 base, with 13 bases between them. The CDR3 contains 15 residues. Per the germline V gene, CDR1 is SEHNR and CDR2 is FQNEAQ (reference sequence).

Sequenced: peripheral blood. The sequence came from a man between 25 and 39 years old with active or convalescent COVID-19. This rearrangement joins TRBV7-9 to TRBJ1-1; D might be TRBD1 (5 bases). Here the CDR3 DNA reads TGTGCCAGCAGCTCCCACGCCAGGGAGAACACTGAAGCTTTCTTT. Its protein product is CASSSHARENTEAFF.